The TCR beta chain described here comes from a study of cytomegalovirus exposure and HLA in healthy donors. On the study more broadly: Around 80 million unique TCR sequences came from HLA-typed donors in an early release. Findings and caveats of the study: Among TCR sequences, most were rare, though some public TCRs appeared in many donors. Most of the TCR beta V segments (in an earlier analysis) were productive either about 87% or about 30% of the time.

As to this clone: Antigen specificity is unknown.

Amplification used 60 Vbeta primers and 13 Jbeta primers. TCRdb's table, derived via immunoSEQ multiplex PCR, lists solely in-frame clones and lacks some. The data contain fewer than 200,000 clones, 60% to 80% of them singletons. Trimming removed 0 bases from V and 6 bases from J, with 10 bases in between. Germline V CDR1 and CDR2: SGHDT, YYEEEE. The CDR3 length is 14 residues. The chain uses TRBV5-6 and TRBJ1-5; D might be TRBD1 (6 bases). This receptor was obtained from a woman aged 45 to 65 in good health and CMV-seropositive. Sequencing input: PBMCs. The CDR3 DNA is TGTGCCAGCAGCTTGGCCACAGGGCCTCAGCCCCAGCATTTT. As protein: CASSLATGPQPQHF.